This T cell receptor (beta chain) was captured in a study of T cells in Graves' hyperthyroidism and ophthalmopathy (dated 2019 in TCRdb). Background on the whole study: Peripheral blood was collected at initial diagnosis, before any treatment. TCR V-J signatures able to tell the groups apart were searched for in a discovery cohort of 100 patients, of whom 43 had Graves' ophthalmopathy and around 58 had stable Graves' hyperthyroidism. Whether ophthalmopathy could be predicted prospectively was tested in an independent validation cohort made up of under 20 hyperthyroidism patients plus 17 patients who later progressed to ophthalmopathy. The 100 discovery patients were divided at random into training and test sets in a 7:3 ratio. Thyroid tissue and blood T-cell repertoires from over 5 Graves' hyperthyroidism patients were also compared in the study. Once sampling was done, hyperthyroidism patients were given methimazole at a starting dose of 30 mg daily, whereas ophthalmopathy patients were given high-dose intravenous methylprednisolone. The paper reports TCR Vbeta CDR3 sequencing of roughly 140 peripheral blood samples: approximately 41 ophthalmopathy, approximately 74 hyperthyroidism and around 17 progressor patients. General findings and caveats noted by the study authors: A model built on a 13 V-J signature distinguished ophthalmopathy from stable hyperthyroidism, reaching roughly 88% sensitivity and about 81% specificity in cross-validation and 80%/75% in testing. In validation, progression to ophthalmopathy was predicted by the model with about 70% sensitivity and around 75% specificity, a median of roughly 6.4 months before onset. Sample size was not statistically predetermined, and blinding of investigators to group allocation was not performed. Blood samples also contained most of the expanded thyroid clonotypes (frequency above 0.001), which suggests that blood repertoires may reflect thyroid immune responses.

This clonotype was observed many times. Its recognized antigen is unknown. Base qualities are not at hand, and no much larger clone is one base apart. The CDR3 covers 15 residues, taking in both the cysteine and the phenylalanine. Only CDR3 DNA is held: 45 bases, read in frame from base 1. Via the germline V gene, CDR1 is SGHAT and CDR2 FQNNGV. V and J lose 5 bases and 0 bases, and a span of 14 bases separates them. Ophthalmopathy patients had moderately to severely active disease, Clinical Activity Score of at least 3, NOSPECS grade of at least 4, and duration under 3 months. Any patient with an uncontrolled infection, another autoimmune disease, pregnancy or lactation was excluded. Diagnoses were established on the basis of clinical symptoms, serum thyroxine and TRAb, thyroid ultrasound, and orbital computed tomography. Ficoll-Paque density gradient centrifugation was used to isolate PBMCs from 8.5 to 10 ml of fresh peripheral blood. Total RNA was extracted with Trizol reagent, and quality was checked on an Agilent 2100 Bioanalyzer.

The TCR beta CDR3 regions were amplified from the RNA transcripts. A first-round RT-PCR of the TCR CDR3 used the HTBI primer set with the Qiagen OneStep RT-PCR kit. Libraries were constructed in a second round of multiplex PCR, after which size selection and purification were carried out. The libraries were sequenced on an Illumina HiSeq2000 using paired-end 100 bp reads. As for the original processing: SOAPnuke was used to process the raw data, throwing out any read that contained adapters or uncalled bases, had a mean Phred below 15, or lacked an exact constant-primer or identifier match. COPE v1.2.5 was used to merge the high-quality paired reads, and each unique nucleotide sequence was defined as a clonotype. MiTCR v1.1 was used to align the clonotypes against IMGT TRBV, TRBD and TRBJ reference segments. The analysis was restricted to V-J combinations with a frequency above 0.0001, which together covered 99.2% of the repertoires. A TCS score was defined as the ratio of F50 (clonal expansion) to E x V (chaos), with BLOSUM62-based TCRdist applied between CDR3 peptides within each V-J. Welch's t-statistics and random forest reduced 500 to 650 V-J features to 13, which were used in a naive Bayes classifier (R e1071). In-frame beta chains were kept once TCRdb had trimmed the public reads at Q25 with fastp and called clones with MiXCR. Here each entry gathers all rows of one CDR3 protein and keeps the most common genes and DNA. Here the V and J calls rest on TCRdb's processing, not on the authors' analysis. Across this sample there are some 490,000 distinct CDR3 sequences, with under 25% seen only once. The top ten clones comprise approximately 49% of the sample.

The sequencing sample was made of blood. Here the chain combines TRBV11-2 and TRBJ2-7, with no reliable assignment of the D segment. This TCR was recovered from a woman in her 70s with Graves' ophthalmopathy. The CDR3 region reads CASSLHPQSSYEQYF. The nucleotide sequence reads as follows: TGTGCCAGCAGCCTGCACCCCCAAAGCTCCTACGAGCAGTACTTC. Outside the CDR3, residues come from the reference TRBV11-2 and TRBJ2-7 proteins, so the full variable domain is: EAGVAQSPRYKIIEKRQSVAFWCNPISGHATLYWYQQILGQGPKLLIQFQNNGVVDDSQLPKDRFSAERLKGVDSTLKIQPAKLEDSAVYLCASSLHPQSSYEQYFGPGTRLTVT.